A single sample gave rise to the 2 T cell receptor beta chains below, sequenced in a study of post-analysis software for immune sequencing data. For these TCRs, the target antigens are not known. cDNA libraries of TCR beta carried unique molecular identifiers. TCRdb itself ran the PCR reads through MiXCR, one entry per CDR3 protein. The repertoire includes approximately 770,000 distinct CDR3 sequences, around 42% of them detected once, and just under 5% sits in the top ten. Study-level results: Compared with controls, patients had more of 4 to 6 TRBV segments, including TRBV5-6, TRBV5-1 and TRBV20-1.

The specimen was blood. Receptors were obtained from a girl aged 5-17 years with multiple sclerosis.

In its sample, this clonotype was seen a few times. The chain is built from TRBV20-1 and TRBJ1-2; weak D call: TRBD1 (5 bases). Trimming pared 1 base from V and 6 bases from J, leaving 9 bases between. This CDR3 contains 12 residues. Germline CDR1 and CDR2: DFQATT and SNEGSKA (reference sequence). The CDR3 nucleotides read TGCAGTGCTAGAGCAGGGACCCATGGCTACACCTTC. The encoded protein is CSARAGTHGYTF.

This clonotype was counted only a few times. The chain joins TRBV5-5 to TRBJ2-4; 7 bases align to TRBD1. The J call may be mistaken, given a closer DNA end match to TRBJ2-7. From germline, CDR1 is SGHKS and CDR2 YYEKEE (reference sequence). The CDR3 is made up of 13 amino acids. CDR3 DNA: TGTGCCAGCAGCCAGGGGACAGTTTACGAGCAGTACTTC. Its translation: CASSQGTVYEQYF.